The clone carrying this TCR beta chain occurred a few times. What it binds is unknown. Using immunoSEQ multiplex PCR, the repertoire was profiled, and TCRdb retains in-frame clones only, with some absent. This sample yields 120,000 or so clones, of which 85% to 90% are seen a single time; 3.5% belongs to the top ten. Germline CDR1 and CDR2: SGHAT and FQDESV (reference sequence). The CDR3 loop spans 14 amino acids. The V segment lost 3 bases and the J segment 3 bases; nucleotides outside the gene matches: 5. This sample was taken from a study of T cell responses to AZD1222 COVID-19 vaccine. The study, taken as a whole, reports: No repertoire was sampled before or during the peak T cell response, only after it. Donors, mostly white British, included more females; clonal diversity was possibly underestimated. Mapped onto spike, vaccine-associated CD4 TCRs spanned it and were dominant at 160-218 and 743-854.

This receptor was obtained from an adult who received the AZD1222 COVID-19 vaccine. Here the sequenced sample was peripheral blood, taken 28 days after the second AZD1222 dose. The J gene is TRBJ2-7, the V gene TRBV11-1, with 7 nucleotides matching TRBD1. Here the CDR3 DNA reads TGTGCCAGCAGCTTCCGGGACAGAAACTACGAGCAGTACTTC. It codes for CASSFRDRNYEQYF.